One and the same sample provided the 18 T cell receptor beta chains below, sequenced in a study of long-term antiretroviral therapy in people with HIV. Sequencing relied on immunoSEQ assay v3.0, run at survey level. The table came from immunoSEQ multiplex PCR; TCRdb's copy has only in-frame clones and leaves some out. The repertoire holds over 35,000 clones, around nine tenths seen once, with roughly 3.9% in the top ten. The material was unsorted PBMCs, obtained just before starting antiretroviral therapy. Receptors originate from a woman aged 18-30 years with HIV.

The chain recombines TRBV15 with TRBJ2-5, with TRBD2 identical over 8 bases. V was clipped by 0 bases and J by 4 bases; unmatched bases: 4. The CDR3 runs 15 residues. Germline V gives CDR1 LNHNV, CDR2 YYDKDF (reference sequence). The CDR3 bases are TGTGCCACCAGCAGAGATCCCCTAGCGGGAGAGACCCAGTACTTC. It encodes CATSRDPLAGETQYF.

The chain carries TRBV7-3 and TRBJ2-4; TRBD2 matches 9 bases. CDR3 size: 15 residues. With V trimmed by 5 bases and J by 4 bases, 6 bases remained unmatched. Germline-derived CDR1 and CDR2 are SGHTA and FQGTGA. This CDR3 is CASSPSGTAKNIQYF. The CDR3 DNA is TGTGCCAGCAGCCCTAGCGGGACCGCAAAAAACATTCAGTACTTC.

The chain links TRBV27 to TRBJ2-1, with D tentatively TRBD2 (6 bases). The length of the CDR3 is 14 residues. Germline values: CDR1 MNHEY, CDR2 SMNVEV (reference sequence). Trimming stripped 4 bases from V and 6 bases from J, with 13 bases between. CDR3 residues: CASSYGSRPNEQFF. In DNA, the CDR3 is TGTGCCAGCAGTTACGGGAGTAGGCCCAATGAGCAGTTCTTC.

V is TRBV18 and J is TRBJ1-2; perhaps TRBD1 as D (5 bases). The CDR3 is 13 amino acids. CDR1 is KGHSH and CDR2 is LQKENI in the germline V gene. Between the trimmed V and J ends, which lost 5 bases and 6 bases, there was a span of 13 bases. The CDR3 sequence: CASSGGVEDGYTF. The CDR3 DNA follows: TGTGCCAGCTCAGGAGGGGTTGAGGATGGCTACACCTTC. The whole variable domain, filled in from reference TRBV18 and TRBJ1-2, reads NAGVMQNPRHLVRRRGQEARLRCSPMKGHSHVYWYRQLPEEGLKFMVYLQKENIIDESGMPKERFSAEFPKEGPSILRIQQVVRGDSAAYFCASSGGVEDGYTFGSGTRLTVV.

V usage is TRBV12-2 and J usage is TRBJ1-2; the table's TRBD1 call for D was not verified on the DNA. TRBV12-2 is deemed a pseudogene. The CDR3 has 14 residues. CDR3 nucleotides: TGTGCAAGTCGCTTAGTTTGGGTACAGTCCGGCTACACCTTC. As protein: CASRLVWVQSGYTF.

Here the CDR3 reads CASSWDGRAGDTQYF. Written as DNA, the CDR3 is TGTGCCAGCAGCTGGGACGGGAGGGCCGGGGATACGCAGTATTTT. This chain links TRBV7-9 with TRBJ2-3; 8 nucleotides line up with TRBD2. V lost 4 bases, J lost 6 bases, and 9 bases stayed unmatched. The CDR3 runs 15 residues. Germline V CDR1 and CDR2: SEHNR, FQNEAQ (reference sequence).

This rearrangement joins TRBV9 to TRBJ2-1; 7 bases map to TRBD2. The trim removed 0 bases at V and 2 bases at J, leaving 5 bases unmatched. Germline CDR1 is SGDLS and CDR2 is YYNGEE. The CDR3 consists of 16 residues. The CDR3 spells CASSVGRELPYNEQFF. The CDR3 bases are TGTGCCAGCAGCGTAGGGCGGGAGTTACCCTACAATGAGCAGTTCTTC.

The CDR3: CASKARSYRDQETQYF. The CDR3 DNA reads as TGTGCCAGCAAGGCGAGGAGTTACAGGGACCAAGAGACCCAGTACTTC. The chain employs TRBV2 and TRBJ2-5, with D perhaps matching TRBD1 (6 bases). Germline loops: CDR1 SNHLY, CDR2 FYNNEI. Trimming took off 7 bases at V and 0 bases at J, with 18 bases between the two ends. The CDR3 is 16 amino acids.

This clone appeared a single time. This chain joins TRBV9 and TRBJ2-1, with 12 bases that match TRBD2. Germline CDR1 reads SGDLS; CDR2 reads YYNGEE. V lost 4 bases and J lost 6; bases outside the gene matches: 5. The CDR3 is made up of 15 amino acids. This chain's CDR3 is CASSPSGRALNEQFF. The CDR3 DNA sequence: TGTGCCAGCAGCCCTAGCGGGAGGGCCCTCAATGAGCAGTTCTTC. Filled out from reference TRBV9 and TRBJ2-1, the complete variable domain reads DSGVTQTPKHLITATGQRVTLRCSPRSGDLSVYWYQQSLDQGLQFLIQYYNGEERAKGNILERFSAQQFPDLHSELNLSSLELGDSALYFCASSPSGRALNEQFFGPGTRLTVL.

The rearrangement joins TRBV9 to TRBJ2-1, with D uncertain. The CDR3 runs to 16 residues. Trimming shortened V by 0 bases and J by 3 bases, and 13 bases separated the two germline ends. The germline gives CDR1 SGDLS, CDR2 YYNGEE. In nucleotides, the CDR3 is TGTGCCAGCAGCGTAGATCAGAGCGCTATCTACAATGAGCAGTTCTTC. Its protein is CASSVDQSAIYNEQFF.

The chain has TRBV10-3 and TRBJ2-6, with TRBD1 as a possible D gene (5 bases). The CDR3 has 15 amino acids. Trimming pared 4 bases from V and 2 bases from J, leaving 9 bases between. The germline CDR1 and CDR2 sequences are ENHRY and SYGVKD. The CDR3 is CAISVQQAGANVLTF. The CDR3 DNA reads TGTGCCATCAGTGTACAACAGGCTGGGGCCAACGTCCTGACTTTC.

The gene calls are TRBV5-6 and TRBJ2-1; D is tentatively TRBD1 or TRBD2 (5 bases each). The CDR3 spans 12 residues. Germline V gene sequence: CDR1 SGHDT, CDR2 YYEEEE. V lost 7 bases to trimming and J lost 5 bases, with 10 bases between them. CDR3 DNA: TGTGCCAGCGAGAGGGGTCACAATGAGCAGTTCTTC. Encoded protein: CASERGHNEQFF.

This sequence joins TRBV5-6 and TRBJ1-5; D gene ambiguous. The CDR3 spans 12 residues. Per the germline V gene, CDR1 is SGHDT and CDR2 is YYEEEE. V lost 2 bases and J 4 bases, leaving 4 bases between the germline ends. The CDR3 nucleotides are TGTGCCAGCAGCTTAGGGAATCAGCCCCAGCATTTT. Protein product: CASSLGNQPQHF.

Here the CDR3 DNA reads TGTGCCAGCGGGACTAGCGGCACAGATACGCAGTATTTT. It codes for CASGTSGTDTQYF. The genes are TRBV28 and TRBJ2-3; 10 bases align to TRBD2. Trimming cost V 8 bases and J 1 base; bases outside gene matches: 0. The germline gives CDR1 MDHEN, CDR2 SYDVKM. The CDR3 is 13 amino acids. Full variable domain (remainder filled in from reference TRBV28 and TRBJ2-3): DVKVTQSSRYLVKRTGEKVFLECVQDMDHENMFWYRQDPGLGLRLIYFSYDVKMKEKGDIPEGYSVSREKKERFSLILESASTNQTSMYLCASGTSGTDTQYFGPGTRLTVL.

The CDR3 reads CASSQGTASTDTQYF. The CDR3 bases are TGTGCCAGCTCACAAGGGACGGCTAGCACAGATACGCAGTATTTT. V is TRBV18 and J is TRBJ2-3; D is perhaps TRBD1 or TRBD2 (5 bases each). V was clipped by 4 bases and J by 0 bases, with 11 bases between them. Germline V gene sequence: CDR1 KGHSH, CDR2 LQKENI. The CDR3 is 15 amino acids.

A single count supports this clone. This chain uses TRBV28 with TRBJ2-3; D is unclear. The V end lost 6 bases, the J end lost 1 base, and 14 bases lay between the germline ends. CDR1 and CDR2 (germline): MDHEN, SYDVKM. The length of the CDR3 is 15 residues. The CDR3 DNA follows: TGTGCCAGCAGCTACCCCGAGCAGCGCACAGATACGCAGTATTTT. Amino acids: CASSYPEQRTDTQYF.

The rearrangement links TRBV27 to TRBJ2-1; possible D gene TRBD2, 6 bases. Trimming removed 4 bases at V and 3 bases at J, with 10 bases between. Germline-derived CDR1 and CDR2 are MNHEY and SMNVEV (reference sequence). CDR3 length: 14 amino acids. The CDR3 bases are TGTGCCAGCAGTTCTCGACTAGGCTACAATGAGCAGTTCTTC. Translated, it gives CASSSRLGYNEQFF.

The CDR3: CASSFGQGETQYF. CDR3 DNA sequence: TGTGCCAGCAGCTTCGGACAGGGTGAGACCCAGTACTTC. The chain employs TRBV11-2 and TRBJ2-5; the match to TRBD1 covers 8 bases. This CDR3 spans 13 amino acids. The V segment lost 3 bases and the J segment 5 bases; nucleotides outside the gene matches: 2. Per the germline V gene, CDR1 is SGHAT and CDR2 is FQNNGV.